Listed here are 16 T cell receptor beta chains from one sample, sequenced in a study of beta chain features in type 1 diabetes. Study-wide results and caveats: TCRB CDR3s were moderately but significantly shorter in Type 1 diabetes patients in all four CD4+ subsets.

No antigens are known for them. Expressed TCRB transcripts were sequenced because the entire RNA isolate underwent reverse transcription. The table came from immunoSEQ multiplex PCR; TCRdb's copy has only in-frame clones and leaves some out. The sample lists 600,000 to 700,000 clones, around 12% occurring once. The sequenced material came from naive CD4+ T cells from blood. These receptors all come from a man between 25 and 39 years old with type 1 diabetes.

V and J are TRBV6-5 and TRBJ1-2; TRBD1 matches at 9 bases. V shed 0 bases, J shed 14 bases, and the junction held 7 bases outside the gene matches. The CDR3 has 13 residues. The germline CDR1 and CDR2 sequences are MNHEY and SVGAGI. CDR3 coding DNA: TGTGCCAGCAGTTACTCGATCGGGACAGGGAATACCTTC. Translating it yields CASSYSIGTGNTF.

This clone showed up just a few times. The chain employs TRBV7-2 and TRBJ2-1; D remains unclear. Germline values: CDR1 SGHTA, CDR2 FQGNSA. With 4 bases removed from V and 8 bases from J, the gap between germline ends came to 12 bases. The CDR3 extends over 13 amino acids. CDR3 loop: CASSSRTGDEQFF. The DNA of the CDR3 is TGTGCCAGCAGCTCTCGCACTGGGGATGAGCAGTTCTTC.

This clone was counted only a few times. The genes are TRBV7-9 and TRBJ1-5; TRBD1 is a possible D gene (6 bases). V was shortened by 1 base and J by 7 bases, with 14 bases between the two germline ends. Germline loops: CDR1 SEHNR, CDR2 FQNEAQ (reference sequence). The CDR3 has 15 amino acids. The CDR3 nucleotides are TGTGCCAGCAGCTTAGATTGGACAGCTAAACAGCCCCAGCATTTT. Protein product: CASSLDWTAKQPQHF.

This clone was observed a handful of times. DNA of the CDR3: TGTGCCAGCAGCCCAGTTCTGAACACTGAAGCTTTCTTT. The encoded protein is CASSPVLNTEAFF. The V and J genes are TRBV7-3 and TRBJ1-1; the D is unclear. V shed 5 bases and J shed 0 bases, with 7 bases lying between them. The CDR3 contains 13 residues. Germline-derived CDR1 and CDR2 are SGHTA and FQGTGA.

This clone was detected ten times or more. This chain joins TRBV19 and TRBJ2-1; 8 nucleotides align to TRBD2. CDR1 and CDR2 (germline): LNHDA, SQIVND (reference sequence). V shed 7 bases, J shed 5 bases, and the junction held 4 bases outside the gene matches. This CDR3 comprises 13 residues. The CDR3 loop is CASMAGGHNEQFF. The CDR3 region has the DNA TGTGCCAGTATGGCGGGGGGTCACAATGAGCAGTTCTTC.

In this sample, this clone turned up a few times. Other nucleotide sequences from this sample produce the same CDR3. V gene TRBV18 combines with J gene TRBJ1-5; no clear D. In germline, CDR1 is KGHSH, CDR2 LQKENI. The CDR3 covers 13 residues. V gave up 6 bases and J gave up 1 base, with 7 bases separating them. CDR3 nucleotide sequence: TGTGCCAGCTCCCTCGACAGCAATCAGCCCCAGCATTTT. Its protein is CASSLDSNQPQHF.

This clone was observed a handful of times. This sequence joins TRBV7-8 and TRBJ1-6, with no clear D. With 3 bases removed from V and 0 bases from J, the gap between germline ends came to 9 bases. CDR1 SGHVS and CDR2 FQNEAQ come from the germline V gene. The CDR3 is 16 residues long. CDR3 region: CASSFSTSSYNSPLHF. CDR3 in DNA: TGTGCCAGCAGCTTCTCGACAAGCTCCTATAATTCACCCCTCCACTTT.

This chain uses TRBV2 with TRBJ1-1; possibly TRBD1 for D (6 bases). V was cut by 4 bases and J by 0 bases, with 12 bases left in between. Germline V CDR1 and CDR2: SNHLY, FYNNEI. This CDR3 has 15 amino acids. CDR3 sequence reads: CASSVLSGVNTEAFF. In DNA form, the CDR3 reads TGTGCCAGCAGTGTTTTGTCAGGGGTGAACACTGAAGCTTTCTTT.

This chain joins TRBV10-3 and TRBJ2-5; TRBD1 matches 8 bases. The ends lost 5 bases at V and 5 bases at J; junction bases unmatched: 7. The CDR3 totals 14 residues. The germline V gene encodes CDR1 ENHRY and CDR2 SYGVKD. This CDR3 reads CAISTGTGRETQYF. The CDR3 DNA is TGTGCCATCAGTACTGGGACAGGCCGGGAGACCCAGTACTTC.

This chain joins TRBV7-2 and TRBJ2-3, with 8 bases lining up with TRBD2. J gave up 2 bases and V 4 bases, and 11 bases lay outside the gene matches. CDR1 is SGHTA and CDR2 is FQGNSA in the germline V gene. CDR3 size: 17 residues. The CDR3 region has the DNA TGTGCCAGCAGCTCCGGACGGACTAGCAGGGCCACAGATACGCAGTATTTT. It specifies CASSSGRTSRATDTQYF.

A few counts support this clone. The chain joins TRBV10-3 to TRBJ2-6, with no clear D. CDR1 and CDR2 (germline): ENHRY, SYGVKD. The CDR3 has 16 amino acids. The germline V and J ends were trimmed by 3 bases and 4 bases, with 13 bases remaining between them. Written as DNA, the CDR3 is TGTGCCATCAGTGACCTTACTGGATCCGGGGCCAACGTCCTGACTTTC. Amino acid sequence: CAISDLTGSGANVLTF.

The gene calls are TRBV6-5 and TRBJ2-7; D is uncertain. V gave up 6 bases and J gave up 3 bases, with 12 bases separating them. From germline, CDR1 is MNHEY and CDR2 SVGAGI. This CDR3 comprises 13 residues. CDR3 nucleotides: TGTGCCAGCAGCCGGATACGAGGCTACGAGCAGTACTTC. It specifies CASSRIRGYEQYF.

This clone was seen a few times. The chain employs TRBV9 and TRBJ1-2; no firm D call. Germline V gene lookup returns CDR1 SGDLS and CDR2 YYNGEE. The CDR3 is 14 amino acids. V lost 1 base, J lost 6 bases, and 13 bases lay in between. CDR3 loop: CASSVNTVAHGYTF. CDR3 in DNA: TGTGCCAGCAGCGTAAATACGGTGGCTCATGGCTACACCTTC.

The sample holds a few counts of this clone. The chain employs TRBV5-6 and TRBJ2-7, with 9 nucleotides matching TRBD1. The germline V gene has CDR1 SGHDT and CDR2 YYEEEE. V lost 3 bases and J lost 3; bases outside the gene matches: 1. This CDR3 is built from 13 residues. CDR3 sequence (DNA): TGTGCCAGCAGCTCGACAGGGGGCTACGAGCAGTACTTC. Protein: CASSSTGGYEQYF.

The V call is TRBV6-5, the J call TRBJ2-5, with TRBD2 matching over 10 bases. This CDR3 is 14 amino acids long. The germline CDR1 and CDR2 sequences are MNHEY and SVGAGI. J was trimmed by 5 bases and V by 5 bases; bases with no gene match: 5. CDR3 loop: CASSERGGRETQYF. The CDR3 DNA sequence: TGTGCCAGCAGTGAGCGGGGGGGCCGGGAGACCCAGTACTTC.

This clone was counted only a few times. The genes are TRBV11-1 and TRBJ1-2; 7 bases agree with TRBD1. The CDR3 consists of 13 residues. V gave up 4 bases and J gave up 4 bases; unmatched junction bases: 3. Germline values: CDR1 SGHAT, CDR2 FQDESV (reference sequence). The CDR3 loop is CASSSRDSYGYTF. CDR3 bases: TGTGCCAGCAGCTCGCGGGACAGCTATGGCTACACCTTC.